These 24 T cell receptor beta chains came from one sample sequenced in a study of OX40 agonist ivuxolimab in advanced cancers. Sequencing was performed with immunoSEQ multiplex PCR; in TCRdb, only in-frame clones are kept and a portion is missing. The data contain about 53,000 clones, roughly four fifths of them seen just once; the ten biggest clones take up about 1.6%. The sample here was CD4+ or CD8+ T cells sorted from blood, taken in a trial of the OX40 agonist ivuxolimab. The receptors originated from an adult with an advanced solid tumor such as melanoma, head and neck, liver or kidney cancer.

CDR3 sequence reads: CASSLDLGTDTQYF. CDR3 nucleotide sequence: TGTGCCAGCAGCTTGGACCTAGGCACAGATACGCAGTATTTT. The V and J genes are TRBV5-4 and TRBJ2-3; D ambiguous. The CDR3 has 14 amino acids. CDR1 is SGHNT and CDR2 is YYREEE in the germline V gene (reference sequence). The V end was cut by 0 bases, the J end by 1 base, with 6 bases between.

There are a few counts of this clone. V is TRBV30 and J is TRBJ1-5; a weak D match, TRBD1 (5 bases). The ends were cut back, 0 bases at V and 5 bases at J, with 11 bases in the middle. Looked up from germline, CDR1 is GTSNPN and CDR2 is SVGIG (reference sequence). The CDR3 sequence is 14 residues long. CDR3 loop: CAWSVTAGDQPQHF. As DNA, the CDR3 is TGTGCCTGGAGTGTGACAGCAGGCGATCAGCCCCAGCATTTT.

The chain links TRBV2 to TRBJ1-6, with D tentatively TRBD1 (5 bases). From germline, CDR1 is SNHLY and CDR2 FYNNEI. V lost 6 bases to trimming and J lost 6 bases, with 12 bases between them. The CDR3 is made up of 14 amino acids. The chain's CDR3 is CASRPGTGNSPLHF. Here the CDR3 DNA reads TGTGCCAGCAGACCCGGGACGGGTAATTCACCCCTCCACTTT. The complete variable domain, with remaining parts taken from reference TRBV2 and TRBJ1-6, reads EPEVTQTPSHQVTQMGQEVILRCVPISNHLYFYWYRQILGQKVEFLVSFYNNEISEKSEIFDDQFSVERPDGSNFTLKIRSTKLEDSAMYFCASRPGTGNSPLHFGNGTRLTVT.

V gene TRBV15 combines with J gene TRBJ1-1; D remains ambiguous. This CDR3 contains 13 residues. V was clipped by 6 bases and J by 11 bases, with 19 bases between them. From germline, CDR1 is LNHNV and CDR2 YYDKDF (reference sequence). CDR3 loop: CATRGSSGGKAFF. CDR3 DNA sequence: TGTGCCACCAGGGGGTCCTCGGGTGGGAAGGCTTTCTTT. The full variable domain, with the rest looked up from reference TRBV15 and TRBJ1-1, is DAMVIQNPRYQVTQFGKPVTLSCSQTLNHNVMYWYQQKSSQAPKLLFHYYDKDFNNEADTPDNFQSRRPNTSFCFLDIRSPGLGDTAMYLCATRGSSGGKAFFGQGTRLTVV.

The chain joins TRBV5-6 to TRBJ2-7, with D maybe TRBD2 (6 bases). The germline V gene encodes CDR1 SGHDT and CDR2 YYEEEE. V dropped 4 bases and J dropped 6 bases, with 14 bases sitting between them. This CDR3 is built from 13 residues. CDR3 nucleotides: TGTGCCAGCAGCGGGGACTCATCGGTCGAGCAGTACTTC. This translates into CASSGDSSVEQYF. Filled out from reference TRBV5-6 and TRBJ2-7, the complete variable domain reads DAGVTQSPTHLIKTRGQQVTLRCSPKSGHDTVSWYQQALGQGPQFIFQYYEEEERQRGNFPDRFSGHQFPNYSSELNVNALLLGDSALYLCASSGDSSVEQYFGPGTRLTVT.

V gene TRBV7-2 combines with J gene TRBJ2-3; D uncertain. Trimming left V 1 base short and J 2 bases short, with 10 bases between. The CDR3 consists of 15 residues. Germline CDR1 and CDR2: SGHTA and FQGNSA. Here the CDR3 reads CASSLVRTATDTQYF. In DNA form, the CDR3 reads TGTGCCAGCAGCTTAGTACGGACGGCCACAGATACGCAGTATTTT.

The chain recombines TRBV7-2 with TRBJ2-1; TRBD2 might be the D (5 bases). Trimming shortened V by 5 bases and J by 7 bases, and 18 bases separated the two germline ends. Germline CDR1 is SGHTA and CDR2 is FQGNSA. There are 15 residues in the CDR3. CDR3 in DNA: TGTGCCAGCAGCCCGAGCGGAGGCCTCCGGAATGAGCAGTTCTTC. It is translated as CASSPSGGLRNEQFF. Based on the CDR3 plus reference TRBV7-2 and TRBJ2-1, the full variable domain is GAGVSQSPSNKVTEKGKDVELRCDPISGHTALYWYRQSLGQGLEFLIYFQGNSAPDKSGLPSDRFSAERTGGSVSTLTIQRTQQEDSAVYLCASSPSGGLRNEQFFGPGTRLTVL.

The V and J genes are TRBV9 and TRBJ2-3; TRBD1 matches 9 bases. Germline CDR1 reads SGDLS; CDR2 reads YYNGEE. The CDR3 totals 14 residues. Germline trimming cut 3 bases from V and 5 bases from J; bases unmatched to any gene: 4. The CDR3 region has the DNA TGTGCCAGCAGCGGGGGACAGGGCTTAGATACGCAGTATTTT. It yields the protein CASSGGQGLDTQYF.

V and J are TRBV7-2 and TRBJ1-1; D remains ambiguous. CDR3 length: 12 residues. Per germline, CDR1 SGHTA and CDR2 FQGNSA. Trimming took 5 bases from V and 4 from J, leaving 8 bases between them. The CDR3 DNA follows: TGTGCCAGCAGCCGGGCAGGCACTGAAGCTTTCTTT. Translating it yields CASSRAGTEAFF.

This chain joins TRBV4-2 and TRBJ1-5, with a weak D call TRBD1 (6 bases). Trimming pared 0 bases from V and 6 bases from J, leaving 15 bases between. The CDR3 loop spans 16 amino acids. Germline CDR1 LGHNA, CDR2 YNFKEQ. CDR3 nucleotide sequence: TGTGCCAGCAGCCAAGATCGCCAGGGGCGCGGTCAGCCCCAGCATTTT. Residues: CASSQDRQGRGQPQHF.

This chain uses TRBV6-1 with TRBJ1-2, with D unclear. The germline V gene encodes CDR1 MNHNS and CDR2 SASEGT. V lost 6 bases to trimming and J lost 8 bases, with 13 bases between them. The length of the CDR3 is 12 residues. CDR3 in DNA: TGTGCCAGCAGCCCCAGCGAAGGAGGCTACACCTTC. Its translation: CASSPSEGGYTF.

The J gene is TRBJ2-7, the V gene TRBV30; 7 nucleotides line up with TRBD2. V trimming: 5 bases; J trimming: 3 bases; junction bases outside the gene matches: 10. Looked up from germline, CDR1 is GTSNPN and CDR2 is SVGIG (reference sequence). This CDR3 spans 14 amino acids. The CDR3 region is CAWGFGGLGYEQYF. The CDR3 bases are TGTGCCTGGGGTTTCGGGGGGTTAGGCTACGAGCAGTACTTC.

The CDR3 DNA reads as TGCGCCAGCAGCAATACTTACCTATCCAACACCGGGGAGCTGTTTTTT. Amino acid sequence: CASSNTYLSNTGELFF. The gene calls are TRBV5-1 and TRBJ2-2, with no clear D. V lost 4 bases and J 2 bases, leaving 15 bases between the germline ends. This CDR3 is 16 amino acids long. Germline V CDR1 and CDR2: SGHRS, YFSETQ.

This chain uses TRBV5-6 with TRBJ2-5, with 8 positions matching TRBD1. Germline CDR1 SGHDT, CDR2 YYEEEE. The ends lost 4 bases at V and 0 bases at J; junction bases unmatched: 5. The CDR3 runs to 15 residues. The CDR3 spells CASSGADRDQETQYF. The CDR3 DNA is TGTGCCAGCAGCGGGGCGGACAGGGACCAAGAGACCCAGTACTTC.

This chain links TRBV29-1 with TRBJ2-7, with D unresolved. V was clipped by 4 bases and J by 2 bases, with 6 bases between them. The V gene's germline CDR1 is SQVTM and CDR2 ANQGSEA. The length of the CDR3 is 11 residues. The CDR3 DNA sequence: TGCAGCGTTGGCAATGCCTACGAGCAGTACTTC. Protein: CSVGNAYEQYF.

This clone was counted between two and nine times. The chain joins TRBV27 to TRBJ2-5; 7 nucleotides align to TRBD1. The ends lost 0 bases at V and 2 bases at J; junction bases unmatched: 3. Germline V lookup: CDR1 MNHEY, CDR2 SMNVEV (reference sequence). The CDR3 spans 15 residues. CDR3 DNA sequence: TGTGCCAGCAGTTTATCTCCGGACAGGCAAGAGACCCAGTACTTC. Its translation is CASSLSPDRQETQYF.

This clone was found once. The chain links TRBV6-5 to TRBJ1-2; 8 bases fit TRBD1. This CDR3 is built from 13 residues. V lost 8 bases to trimming and J lost 5 bases; unmatched junction nucleotides: 7. The germline V gene encodes CDR1 MNHEY and CDR2 SVGAGI. The CDR3 is CASGLRTGYGYTF. In nucleotides, the CDR3 is TGTGCCAGCGGACTCCGGACAGGGTATGGCTACACCTTC.

The chain employs TRBV19 and TRBJ2-1, with TRBD2 identical over 7 bases. CDR1 is LNHDA, CDR2 SQIVND, per germline (reference sequence). Trimming cost V 5 bases and J 0 bases; bases outside gene matches: 7. CDR3 length: 16 amino acids. CDR3 loop: CASSDRGGSSYNEQFF. The DNA of the CDR3 is TGTGCCAGTAGTGATCGCGGGGGAAGCTCCTACAATGAGCAGTTCTTC. The full variable domain, with the rest looked up from reference TRBV19 and TRBJ2-1, is DGGITQSPKYLFRKEGQNVTLSCEQNLNHDAMYWYRQDPGQGLRLIYYSQIVNDFQKGDIAEGYSVSREKKESFPLTVTSAQKNPTAFYLCASSDRGGSSYNEQFFGPGTRLTVL.

The genes are TRBV29-1 and TRBJ2-5, with TRBD1 matching over 7 bases. Germline lookup yields CDR1 SQVTM and CDR2 ANQGSEA. With V trimmed by 8 bases and J by 9 bases, 15 bases remained unmatched. There are 13 residues in the CDR3. CDR3 in amino acids: CSFNRGTGRAQYF. The DNA of the CDR3 is TGCAGCTTTAACAGGGGTACAGGACGGGCCCAGTACTTC. The variable domain in full, with the rest retrieved from reference TRBV29-1 and TRBJ2-5, is SAVISQKPSRDICQRGTSLTIQCQVDSQVTMMFWYRQQPGQSLTLIATANQGSEATYESGFVIDKFPISRPNLTFSTLTVSNMSPEDSSIYLCSFNRGTGRAQYFGPGTRLLVL.

This chain connects TRBV7-6 to TRBJ1-6; 9 bases line up with TRBD1. The CDR3 has 14 residues. Trimming removed 3 bases from V and 7 bases from J; junction bases left unmatched: 1. Looked up from germline, CDR1 is SGHVS and CDR2 is FNYEAQ. CDR3 sequence reads: CASSFGTGNSPLHF. In DNA, the CDR3 is TGTGCCAGCAGCTTCGGGACAGGGAATTCACCCCTCCACTTT.

The chain employs TRBV19 and TRBJ1-3; weak D call: TRBD1 (5 bases). Germline V gives CDR1 LNHDA, CDR2 SQIVND (reference sequence). The ends were cut back, 3 bases at V and 3 bases at J, with 9 bases in the middle. This CDR3 is built from 14 residues. The DNA for the CDR3 is TGTGCCAGTAGTATTAAGGGGAGTGGAAACACCATATATTTT. Protein sequence: CASSIKGSGNTIYF.

The gene calls are TRBV11-2 and TRBJ2-3; 8 bases are shared with TRBD2. The V and J ends lost 3 bases and 0 bases, in that order; junction bases with no gene match: 11. CDR3 length: 18 amino acids. Germline CDR1 and CDR2: SGHAT and FQNNGV. CDR3 in DNA: TGTGCCAGCAGCTTTAGCGGGAAAGCCTCAACTAGCACAGATACGCAGTATTTT. Translating gives CASSFSGKASTSTDTQYF.

J is TRBJ1-2 and V is TRBV5-1; 11 bases fit TRBD1. The CDR3 consists of 14 residues. After removal of 3 bases from V and 8 bases from J, the junction contained 6 bases not matched to a gene. The V gene's germline CDR1 is SGHRS and CDR2 YFSETQ. The chain's CDR3 is CASSSDRGHDGYTF. Here the CDR3 DNA reads TGCGCCAGCAGCTCGGACAGGGGGCACGACGGCTACACCTTC.

This chain connects TRBV6-5 to TRBJ2-5, with TRBD2 matching over 8 bases. Germline V CDR1 and CDR2: MNHEY, SVGAGI. The CDR3 is 13 amino acids. V lost 7 bases, J lost 6 bases, and 7 bases stayed unmatched. Here the CDR3 reads CASKVGGAKTQYF. CDR3 in DNA: TGTGCCAGCAAGGTCGGGGGGGCGAAGACCCAGTACTTC.